Presented here are 20 T cell receptor beta chains from one specimen sequenced in a study of cytomegalovirus exposure and HLA in healthy donors. The PCR used 60 Vbeta and 13 Jbeta primers. Produced via immunoSEQ multiplex PCR; TCRdb's table is partial and in-frame only. The repertoire holds about 90,000 clones, with roughly 80% as singletons. Sequencing was done on a sample of PBMCs. Every receptor here comes from a man in his late teens or twenties in good health and CMV-seronegative.

The sample holds one count of this clone. The chain couples TRBV27 to TRBJ2-7, with 7 bases matching TRBD1. From germline, CDR1 is MNHEY and CDR2 SMNVEV (reference sequence). Trimming cost V 5 bases and J 4 bases; bases outside gene matches: 11. The CDR3 consists of 15 residues. The CDR3 reads CASSLQGGPRYEQYF. CDR3 in DNA: TGTGCCAGCAGTCTCCAAGGGGGCCCCCGATACGAGCAGTACTTC.

V is TRBV27 and J is TRBJ2-2, with 7 nucleotides matching TRBD2. The CDR3 covers 17 residues. V was clipped by 6 bases and J by 4 bases; unmatched bases: 14. CDR1 and CDR2 from the germline V gene are MNHEY and SMNVEV (reference sequence). CDR3 in amino acids: CASSPWGSGIGTGELFF. The CDR3 DNA is TGTGCCAGCAGCCCCTGGGGAAGCGGGATAGGCACCGGGGAGCTGTTTTTT.

V and J are TRBV5-6 and TRBJ1-4; D unclear. V gave up 5 bases and J gave up 11 bases, with 19 bases separating them. This CDR3 has 14 amino acids. Germline assignment: CDR1 SGHDT and CDR2 YYEEEE. In DNA, the CDR3 is TGTGCCAGCAGTTTAGGCAGCCCCGGGGAGAAACTGTTTTTT. Residues: CASSLGSPGEKLFF.

To note about this clone: One end of the junction fails to match germline, which may point to a read error. This sequence joins TRBV7-7 and TRBJ2-5, with TRBD2 identical over 12 bases. The CDR3 sequence is 15 residues long. In germline, CDR1 is SSHAT, CDR2 FNYEAQ (reference sequence). The CDR3 is CASSSPGLAGETQYF. The DNA for the CDR3 is TGTGCTAGCAGCTCACCGGGACTAGCGGGAGAGACCCAGTACTTC.

The chain's CDR3 is CASSSTGDTQYF. The DNA of the CDR3 is TGTGCCAGCAGCTCTACAGGGGATACGCAGTATTTT. This rearrangement joins TRBV5-4 to TRBJ2-3, with a weak D call TRBD1 (6 bases). The CDR3 contains 12 residues. Between the trimmed V and J ends, which lost 3 bases and 6 bases, there was a span of 8 bases. Germline-derived CDR1 and CDR2 are SGHNT and YYREEE (reference sequence). The variable domain in full, with the rest retrieved from reference TRBV5-4 and TRBJ2-3, is ETGVTQSPTHLIKTRGQQVTLRCSSQSGHNTVSWYQQALGQGPQFIFQYYREEENGRGNFPPRFSGLQFPNYSSELNVNALELDDSALYLCASSSTGDTQYFGPGTRLTVL.

This rearrangement joins TRBV6-1 to TRBJ1-1; D ambiguous. CDR3 length: 14 residues. V was trimmed by 3 bases and J by 1 base, leaving 9 bases between them. The germline V gene encodes CDR1 MNHNS and CDR2 SASEGT. CDR3 nucleotide sequence: TGTGCCAGCAGTGATACTCGCGGGAACACTGAAGCTTTCTTT. Translation: CASSDTRGNTEAFF.

The V gene is TRBV5-1, the J gene TRBJ1-2; 10 bases align to TRBD1. There are 16 residues in the CDR3. Germline lookup yields CDR1 SGHRS and CDR2 YFSETQ. The V and J ends lost 6 bases and 0 bases, in that order; junction bases with no gene match: 8. The CDR3: CASTPGTGASNYGYTF. CDR3 DNA: TGCGCCAGCACCCCCGGGACAGGGGCCTCTAACTATGGCTACACCTTC.

This rearrangement joins TRBV25-1 to TRBJ1-5; TRBD1 is a possible D gene (5 bases). The germline CDR1 and CDR2 sequences are MGHDK and SYGVNS. With 4 bases removed from V and 4 bases from J, the gap between germline ends came to 17 bases. The CDR3 has 16 residues. The CDR3 loop is CASSGGGRAQNQPQHF. In DNA, the CDR3 is TGTGCCAGCAGTGGGGGGGGAAGGGCCCAAAATCAGCCCCAGCATTTT.

This chain connects TRBV12-2 to TRBJ2-7; the table's D call TRBD1 went unverified against the DNA. TRBV12-2 is designated a pseudogene. The CDR3 extends over 13 amino acids. DNA for the CDR3: TGTGCAAGTCGCCAGGGACAGGCCTACGAGCAGTACTTC. Translating gives CASRQGQAYEQYF.

The chain carries TRBV13 and TRBJ2-5; D is ambiguous. The CDR3 runs to 12 residues. V lost 3 bases, J lost 9 bases, and 11 bases lay in between. The germline V gene has CDR1 PRHDT and CDR2 FYEKMQ (reference sequence). In nucleotides, the CDR3 is TGTGCCAGCAGCTTGGGCCAAACGGCCCAGTACTTC. Its translation: CASSLGQTAQYF. Using reference TRBV13 and TRBJ2-5 for the parts outside the CDR3, the full variable domain is AAGVIQSPRHLIKEKRETATLKCYPIPRHDTVYWYQQGPGQDPQFLISFYEKMQSDKGSIPDRFSAQQFSDYHSELNMSSLELGDSALYFCASSLGQTAQYFGPGTRLLVL.

This clone was observed a few times. The rearrangement links TRBV25-1 to TRBJ2-1, with D possibly TRBD1 on 6 matching bases. The V end was cut by 9 bases, the J end by 8 bases, with 14 bases between. The CDR3 is made up of 12 amino acids. Germline V CDR1 and CDR2: MGHDK, SYGVNS. This CDR3 reads CASQGIGDEQFF. In nucleotides, the CDR3 is TGTGCCAGTCAGGGGATCGGGGATGAGCAGTTCTTC.

Comments on this clone: Within the sample, other DNA sequences also encode this same CDR3. V and J are TRBV19 and TRBJ2-7, with a tentative D call TRBD2 (7 bases). The CDR3 extends over 13 amino acids. The ends were cut back, 3 bases at V and 4 bases at J, with 10 bases in the middle. Germline V CDR1 and CDR2: LNHDA, SQIVND (reference sequence). CDR3 DNA: TGTGCCAGTAGTATTGGGAGGGGGTACGAGCAGTACTTC. Its translation: CASSIGRGYEQYF.

V gene TRBV7-8 combines with J gene TRBJ2-7; TRBD1 might be the D (6 bases). Germline V gene sequence: CDR1 SGHVS, CDR2 FQNEAQ. Trimming stripped 5 bases from V and 1 base from J, with 15 bases between. The length of the CDR3 is 15 residues. CDR3 nucleotides: TGTGCCAGCAGCCCCCGGACAGAGTTTTCCTACGAGCAGTACTTC. This gives the protein CASSPRTEFSYEQYF.

This chain links TRBV5-8 with TRBJ2-2; D is perhaps TRBD1 (5 bases). Germline CDR1 and CDR2: SGHTS and YDEGEE. The V and J ends lost 2 bases and 5 bases respectively, with 7 bases between them. The CDR3 is made up of 13 amino acids. The CDR3 here is CASSLRQTGELFF. The CDR3 DNA reads as TGTGCCAGCAGCTTACGACAGACCGGGGAGCTGTTTTTT.

The V and J genes are TRBV13 and TRBJ1-1; 9 bases match TRBD1. The CDR3 length is 14 residues. Germline lookup yields CDR1 PRHDT and CDR2 FYEKMQ (reference sequence). V shed 5 bases, J shed 11 bases, and the junction held 12 bases outside the gene matches. This chain's CDR3 is CASSTGQGTVWAFF. The DNA of the CDR3 is TGTGCCAGCAGCACGGGACAGGGAACTGTTTGGGCTTTCTTT.

The chain carries TRBV10-2 and TRBJ2-1; TRBD2 aligns across 8 bases. The germline CDR1 and CDR2 sequences are WSHSY and SAAADI. The J segment lost 2 bases and the V segment lost 3 bases, leaving 3 bases of the junction unmatched. CDR3 length equals 15 residues. Here the CDR3 DNA reads TGCGCCAGCAGTGAAACTAGCGGCACCTACAATGAGCAGTTCTTC. It codes for CASSETSGTYNEQFF.

The chain is built from TRBV19 and TRBJ2-2, with 9 positions matching TRBD2. The V segment lost 7 bases and the J segment 3 bases; nucleotides outside the gene matches: 6. The germline CDR1 and CDR2 sequences are LNHDA and SQIVND (reference sequence). This CDR3 is built from 15 residues. Here the CDR3 reads CASTPTSGYTGELFF. DNA for the CDR3: TGTGCCAGTACTCCGACTAGCGGATACACCGGGGAGCTGTTTTTT.

This clone was observed a single time. This rearrangement joins TRBV2 to TRBJ2-7, with TRBD2 as a possible D gene (6 bases). Germline loops: CDR1 SNHLY, CDR2 FYNNEI. Trimming removed 7 bases at V and 5 bases at J, with 12 bases between. The CDR3 loop spans 12 amino acids. DNA for the CDR3: TGTGCCAGCAAAGAGGGCGGGGACGAGCAGTACTTC. It specifies CASKEGGDEQYF.

The J gene is TRBJ2-7, the V gene TRBV6-1; weak D call: TRBD1 (5 bases). The V end was cut by 6 bases, the J end by 0 bases, with 12 bases between. The CDR3 extends over 14 amino acids. Per germline, CDR1 MNHNS and CDR2 SASEGT. The CDR3 spells CASRWGTGSYEQYF. CDR3 coding DNA: TGTGCCAGCAGGTGGGGTACAGGCTCCTACGAGCAGTACTTC.

This sequence joins TRBV19 and TRBJ1-5; 8 nucleotides agree with TRBD1. The CDR3 covers 15 residues. Germline V gene sequence: CDR1 LNHDA, CDR2 SQIVND (reference sequence). Trimming removed 3 bases from V and 3 bases from J; junction bases left unmatched: 4. The CDR3 nucleotides are TGTGCCAGTAGTATCTGGGACAGGACCAATCAGCCCCAGCATTTT. It translates to CASSIWDRTNQPQHF.